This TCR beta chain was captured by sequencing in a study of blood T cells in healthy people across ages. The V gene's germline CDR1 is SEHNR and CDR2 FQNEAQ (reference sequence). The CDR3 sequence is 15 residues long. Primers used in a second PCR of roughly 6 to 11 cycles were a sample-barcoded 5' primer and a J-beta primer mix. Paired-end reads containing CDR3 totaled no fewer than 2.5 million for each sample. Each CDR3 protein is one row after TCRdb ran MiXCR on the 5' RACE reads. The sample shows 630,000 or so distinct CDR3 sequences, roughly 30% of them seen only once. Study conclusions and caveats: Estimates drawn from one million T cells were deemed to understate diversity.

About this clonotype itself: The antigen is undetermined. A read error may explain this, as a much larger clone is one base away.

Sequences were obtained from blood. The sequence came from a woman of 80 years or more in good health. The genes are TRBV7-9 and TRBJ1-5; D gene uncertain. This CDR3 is CASSLDAGVNRPQHF. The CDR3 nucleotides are TGTGCCAGCAGCTTAGATGCCGGGGTCAATCGGCCCCAGCATTTT.